This TCR beta chain was sequenced for a study of beta chain features in type 1 diabetes. Study findings and constraints: Moderate but significant shortening of TCRB CDR3s was recorded in all four CD4+ subsets from Type 1 diabetes patients.

The study reverse transcribed the entire isolated RNA, so it sequenced expressed TCRB transcripts. TCRdb's table, derived via immunoSEQ multiplex PCR, lists solely in-frame clones and lacks some. The sample has some 250,000 clones, roughly a tenth seen once; the top ten hold approximately 0.017%. This clone turned up a few times. Its antigen is still unknown. This sample includes further DNA sequences coding for the same CDR3. The origin of this receptor is a man in his thirties or forties with type 1 diabetes. Specimen: naive CD4+ T cells from blood.

The CDR3 here is CATSRDSGYEQYF. DNA for the CDR3: TGTGCCACCAGCAGAGATTCCGGCTACGAGCAGTACTTC. The chain uses TRBV15 and TRBJ2-7; D gene uncertain. Germline CDR1 is LNHNV and CDR2 is YYDKDF (reference sequence). The CDR3 totals 13 residues. V dropped 0 bases and J dropped 3 bases, with 6 bases sitting between them.